This TCR beta chain was recorded in a study of blood T cells in healthy people across ages. Study-wide results and caveats: A roughly linear age-dependent decrease characterized TCR beta diversity per million T cells. Shifts in expanded clonotypes may have been confounded by donor CMV status, which was unknown. Naive T cell percentage and TCR beta diversity correlated strongly.

Notes on this clonotype: Its specificity is not known.

Sample-barcoded 5' priming and a J-beta primer mix drove a second PCR of roughly 6 to 12 cycles. TCRdb recomputed calls from the 5' RACE reads with MiXCR, one row per CDR3 protein. This sample carries approximately 2,000,000 distinct CDR3 sequences, about 39% of them seen once, and the ten largest clones take 23%. This CDR3 contains 14 residues. The germline V gene encodes CDR1 SQVTM and CDR2 ANQGSEA. The germline V and J ends were trimmed by 1 base and 10 bases, with 16 bases remaining between them. The origin of this receptor is a human donor in good health. Source material: blood. The chain joins TRBV29-1 to TRBJ1-4; D not certain. For the CDR3, the DNA is TGCAGCGTTGAAGTTGTGGCAGCGCGTGGAAAACTGTTTTTT. Protein: CSVEVVAARGKLFF. The whole variable domain, filled in from reference TRBV29-1 and TRBJ1-4, reads SAVISQKPSRDICQRGTSLTIQCQVDSQVTMMFWYRQQPGQSLTLIATANQGSEATYESGFVIDKFPISRPNLTFSTLTVSNMSPEDSSIYLCSVEVVAARGKLFFGSGTQLSVL.